This is a list of T cell receptor beta chains from one sample in a study of cytomegalovirus exposure and HLA in healthy donors. Generated by immunoSEQ multiplex PCR, the TCRdb table keeps only in-frame clones and is missing some. The table shows about 68,000 clones, with roughly 95% occurring only once. The sample taken for sequencing was PBMCs. The origin of the receptors is a man between 18 and 29 years old in good health and CMV-seronegative. Each CDR3 is given with its conserved first and last residue. A D gene is named only where the DNA matches it firmly. The listing skips clone size in some rows; elsewhere it reads once, few, many or a size class.

.	TRBV7-9	.	TRBJ2-4	CASSLNPGNVAKNIQYF	TGTGCCAGCAGCTTAAATCCGGGTAATGTAGCCAAAAACATTCAGTACTTC
.	TRBV9	.	TRBJ1-3	CASSVEGLSGNTIYF	TGTGCCAGCAGCGTAGAAGGACTCTCTGGAAACACCATATATTTT
.	TRBV5-1	.	TRBJ2-5	CASSGTFGLETQYF	TGCGCCAGCAGCGGGACTTTCGGGCTGGAGACCCAGTACTTC
TRBD2	TRBV7-8	.	TRBJ2-7	CASSKQVSGTSGVPYEQYF	TGTGCCAGCAGCAAACAGGTCTCCGGGACTAGCGGGGTGCCCTACGAGCAGTACTTC
TRBD1	TRBV9	.	TRBJ2-7	CASSSAGQGGSHEQYF	TGTGCCAGCAGCTCAGCAGGACAGGGAGGCTCCCACGAGCAGTACTTC
.	TRBV2	.	TRBJ1-4	CASSPRGTDWEKLFF	TGTGCCAGCAGTCCAAGAGGGACTGACTGGGAAAAACTGTTTTTT
.	TRBV6-5	.	TRBJ1-1	CASSYSQGYTEAFF	TGTGCCAGCAGTTACTCTCAGGGGTACACTGAAGCTTTCTTT
TRBD1	TRBV19	.	TRBJ2-7	CASRTKTGQGYEQYF	TGTGCCAGTAGGACGAAGACGGGACAGGGGTACGAGCAGTACTTC
.	TRBV5-1	.	TRBJ2-6	CASSLTGPGANVLTF	TGCGCCAGCAGCTTGACAGGGCCTGGGGCCAACGTCCTGACTTTC
.	TRBV18	.	TRBJ1-4	CASSPDRSNEKLFF	TGTGCCAGCTCACCTGACAGATCTAATGAAAAACTGTTTTTT
TRBD1	TRBV5-8	.	TRBJ2-7	CASSRMTGGPLEQYF	TGTGCCAGCAGCCGAATGACAGGGGGGCCCCTCGAGCAGTACTTC
.	TRBV18	.	TRBJ1-6	CASQGQGFSGPGSPLHF	TGTGCCAGCCAGGGGCAGGGATTTTCAGGGCCCGGATCGCCCCTCCACTTT
TRBD1	TRBV7-2	.	TRBJ2-3	CASSSWTGILDTQYF	TGTGCCAGCAGCTCCTGGACAGGGATCCTAGATACGCAGTATTTT
TRBD1	TRBV28	.	TRBJ1-5	CASSLGRLDRGEVVQPQHF	TGTGCCAGCAGTTTAGGTCGCCTAGACAGGGGGGAGGTAGTTCAGCCCCAGCATTTT
.	TRBV27	.	TRBJ2-7	CASSLSGDYEQYF	TGTGCCAGCAGTTTATCGGGAGACTACGAGCAGTACTTC
.	TRBV28	.	TRBJ1-6	CASQGPGSYNSPLHF	TGTGCCAGCCAGGGTCCCGGCTCCTATAATTCACCCCTCCACTTT
.	TRBV7-9	.	TRBJ2-1	CASSLPRGRGNNEQFF	TGTGCCAGCAGCCTGCCCCGGGGCAGGGGTAACAATGAGCAGTTCTTC
TRBD2	TRBV30	once	TRBJ2-2	CAWSLAGSVLGELFF	TGTGCCTGGAGCCTAGCGGGAAGTGTTTTAGGGGAGCTGTTTTTT
TRBD1	TRBV28	.	TRBJ2-7	CASSSGTGGYEQYF	TGTGCCAGCAGCTCCGGGACAGGGGGATACGAGCAGTACTTC
.	TRBV28	.	TRBJ1-2	CASSSGTVYGYTF	TGTGCCAGCAGTAGTGGTACAGTCTATGGCTACACCTTC
.	TRBV10-1	.	TRBJ2-7	CASSRDWTWEQYF	TGCGCCAGCAGCCGGGACTGGACGTGGGAGCAGTACTTC
.	TRBV7-2	.	TRBJ1-5	CASSLEFREPQHF	TGTGCCAGCAGCTTAGAGTTCAGGGAGCCCCAGCATTTT
.	TRBV19	.	TRBJ1-1	CASSFPGALNTEAFF	TGTGCCAGTAGTTTTCCAGGGGCGTTAAACACTGAAGCTTTCTTT
.	TRBV6-1	.	TRBJ1-2	CASGGLLLGGYTF	TGTGCCAGCGGCGGGCTGTTATTGGGAGGCTACACCTTC
TRBD1	TRBV6-5	.	TRBJ1-2	CATTRGRYYGYTF	TGTGCCACAACGAGGGGGCGATACTATGGCTACACCTTC
.	TRBV6-6	once	TRBJ1-5	CASSPRGSPGQPQHF	TGTGCCAGCAGCCCCCGGGGTTCCCCGGGCCAGCCCCAGCATTTT